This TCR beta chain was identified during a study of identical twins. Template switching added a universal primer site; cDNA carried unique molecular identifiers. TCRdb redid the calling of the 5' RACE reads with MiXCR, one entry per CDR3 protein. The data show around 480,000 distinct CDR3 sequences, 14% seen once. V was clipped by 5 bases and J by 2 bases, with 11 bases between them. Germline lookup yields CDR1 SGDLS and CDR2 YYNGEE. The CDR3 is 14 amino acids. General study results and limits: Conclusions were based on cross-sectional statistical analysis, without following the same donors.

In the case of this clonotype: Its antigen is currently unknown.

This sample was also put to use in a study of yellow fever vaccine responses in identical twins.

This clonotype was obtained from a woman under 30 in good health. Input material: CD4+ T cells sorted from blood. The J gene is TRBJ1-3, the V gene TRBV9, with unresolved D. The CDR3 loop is CASSETTTGNTIYF. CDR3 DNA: TGTGCCAGCAGTGAAACAACAACTGGAAACACCATATATTTT. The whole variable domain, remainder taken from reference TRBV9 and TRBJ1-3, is DSGVTQTPKHLITATGQRVTLRCSPRSGDLSVYWYQQSLDQGLQFLIQYYNGEERAKGNILERFSAQQFPDLHSELNLSSLELGDSALYFCASSETTTGNTIYFGEGSWLTVV.